One sample yielded the 22 T cell receptor beta chains listed below, sequenced in a study of CD8 T cells in ankylosing spondylitis. Findings and caveats of the study: Characteristic of ankylosing spondylitis blood, it appeared, was a TCR beta motif comprising eight highly homologous variants.

No antigen has been assigned to these receptors. A single record per CDR3 protein comes from TCRdb applying MiXCR to the 5' RACE reads. The sample lists approximately 300,000 distinct CDR3 sequences, 6.5% to 10% occurring once. The specimen sequenced was blood, either unsorted or a sorted T cell fraction (not recorded which). The source is a male donor with ankylosing spondylitis.

The table lists this clonotype with many counts. The J gene is TRBJ1-1, the V gene TRBV29-1; D unresolved. CDR1 is SQVTM, CDR2 ANQGSEA, per germline. There are 14 residues in the CDR3. Between the trimmed V and J ends, which lost 8 bases and 1 base, there was a span of 17 bases. The CDR3 loop is CSLRVGFPNTEAFF. CDR3 in DNA: TGCAGCCTCCGGGTCGGCTTTCCGAACACTGAAGCTTTCTTT.

This clonotype came up many times. The chain joins TRBV7-3 to TRBJ2-2, with TRBD2 matching over 7 bases. V shed 5 bases and J 5 bases; nucleotides not matched to a gene: 5. This CDR3 region has 14 residues. The germline V gene encodes CDR1 SGHTA and CDR2 FQGTGA. CDR3 region: CASSAGTTTGELFF. The CDR3 DNA reads as TGTGCCAGCAGCGCCGGGACTACTACCGGGGAGCTGTTTTTT.

Concerning this clonotype itself: The junction departs from germline at one end; a sequencing error may be responsible. The chain couples TRBV29-1 to TRBJ2-1; 7 bases match TRBD1. CDR1 is SQVTM and CDR2 is ANQGSEA in the germline V gene. This CDR3 region has 16 residues. CDR3 DNA: TGCAGCGTGGAAGGGATCCCAGGGGGCTCCTACAATGAGCAGTTCTTC. It codes for CSVEGIPGGSYNEQFF.

J is TRBJ2-3 and V is TRBV29-1; D unresolved. The CDR3 runs 13 residues. Trimming shortened V by 3 bases and J by 1 base, and 8 bases separated the two germline ends. Germline V gene lookup returns CDR1 SQVTM and CDR2 ANQGSEA. CDR3 in DNA: TGCAGCGTTGAGGTACCCGGCACAGATACGCAGTATTTT. Residues: CSVEVPGTDTQYF.

A word on this clonotype: With a much larger clone just one base away, this may be a read error. This chain uses TRBV5-1 with TRBJ2-7; a possible D gene is TRBD1 (5 bases). The CDR3 covers 13 residues. Germline CDR1 SGHRS, CDR2 YFSETQ. As DNA, the CDR3 is TGCCCCAGCAGCTTTTCAGGGTCCTACGAGCAGTACTTC. Its protein is CPSSFSGSYEQYF.

The rearrangement joins TRBV6-1 to TRBJ1-2, with D tentatively TRBD1 (5 bases). The germline gives CDR1 MNHNS, CDR2 SASEGT. V shed 5 bases and J shed 7 bases, with 20 bases lying between them. The CDR3 covers 15 residues. The CDR3 bases are TGTGCCAGCAGTCGACCCCAGGGATTCCCAAGTGGCTACACCTTC. As protein: CASSRPQGFPSGYTF.

This clonotype was observed many times. J is TRBJ2-7 and V is TRBV12-3 or TRBV12-4; D is unresolved. CDR3 length: 13 amino acids. Trimming stripped 5 bases from V and 6 bases from J, with 14 bases between. The CDR3, as DNA: TGTGCCAGCAGTCGTGATTCGGGTACCGAGCAGTACTTC. The encoded protein is CASSRDSGTEQYF.

The sample holds a few counts of this clonotype. The chain uses TRBV5-1 and TRBJ1-2; a possible D gene is TRBD1 (6 bases). CDR3 length equals 12 residues. Between the trimmed V and J ends, which lost 0 bases and 8 bases, there was a span of 8 bases. The germline CDR1 and CDR2 sequences are SGHRS and YFSETQ. CDR3 bases: TGCGCCAGCAGCTTGGCCGACAGGGGCTACACCTTC. This encodes CASSLADRGYTF.

In this sample, this clonotype turned up a few times. The chain uses TRBV27 and TRBJ2-7; 9 bases agree with TRBD2. Germline V lookup: CDR1 MNHEY, CDR2 SMNVEV (reference sequence). J was trimmed by 1 base and V by 6 bases; bases with no gene match: 4. CDR3 size: 14 residues. The CDR3 loop is CASSTSGLSYEQYF. The CDR3 coding sequence is TGTGCCAGCAGCACTAGCGGGCTATCCTACGAGCAGTACTTC.

This clonotype was picked up many times. The rearrangement joins TRBV4-1 to TRBJ2-1; 7 positions agree with TRBD2. The ends lost 4 bases at V and 1 base at J; junction bases unmatched: 13. This CDR3 is built from 18 residues. Germline V gene sequence: CDR1 MGHRA, CDR2 YSYEKL. This chain's CDR3 is CASSRRVQAGASYNEQFF. The CDR3 coding sequence is TGCGCCAGCAGCCGAAGGGTCCAGGCGGGAGCGTCCTACAATGAGCAGTTCTTC.

This clonotype was recorded at least ten times. The chain is built from TRBV20-1 and TRBJ1-1; 7 bases are a match to TRBD1. The CDR3 length is 13 residues. The trim removed 5 bases at V and 0 bases at J, leaving 3 bases unmatched. CDR1 is DFQATT, CDR2 SNEGSKA, per germline (reference sequence). The CDR3 region is CSAQDRLNTEAFF. Here the CDR3 DNA reads TGCAGTGCTCAGGACAGGTTGAACACTGAAGCTTTCTTT.

This clonotype was recorded many times. A junction end diverges from the germline sequence, so it may reflect a read error. This sequence joins TRBV29-1 and TRBJ2-7; D is unresolved. The CDR3 totals 12 residues. Germline V gene sequence: CDR1 SQVTM, CDR2 ANQGSEA. CDR3 sequence: CSVILPSYKQYF. CDR3 DNA sequence: TGCAGCGTGATCTTACCAAGCTACAAGCAGTACTTC.

This sequence joins TRBV10-3 and TRBJ2-1; maybe TRBD2 (6 bases). V lost 8 bases and J lost 0, with 20 bases in between. Germline V CDR1 and CDR2: ENHRY, SYGVKD. The CDR3 length is 17 residues. The CDR3 DNA reads TGTGCCATCGAGAAGAGACGGGAGACGAGCTCCTACAATGAGCAGTTCTTC. It translates to CAIEKRRETSSYNEQFF.

This clonotype was counted many times. The gene calls are TRBV20-1 and TRBJ1-3; D gene uncertain. Trimming took off 1 base at V and 4 bases at J, with 2 bases between the two ends. The CDR3 has 11 residues. Germline-derived CDR1 and CDR2 are DFQATT and SNEGSKA (reference sequence). The CDR3 here is CSARVGNTIYF. CDR3 coding DNA: TGCAGTGCTAGAGTAGGAAACACCATATATTTT.

This chain uses TRBV20-1 with TRBJ2-3; D call uncertain. Germline CDR1 is DFQATT and CDR2 is SNEGSKA (reference sequence). This CDR3 contains 13 residues. The V gene lost 3 bases and the J gene lost 4 bases, with 11 bases spanning the gap. Here the CDR3 reads CSASGIGPDTQYF. CDR3 coding DNA: TGCAGTGCTAGTGGTATAGGGCCAGATACGCAGTATTTT.

This clonotype was observed a handful of times. The V call is TRBV5-4, the J call TRBJ2-2, with D uncertain. Germline-derived CDR1 and CDR2 are SGHNT and YYREEE (reference sequence). V was clipped by 3 bases and J by 3 bases, with 12 bases between them. This CDR3 has 15 amino acids. The CDR3 loop reads CASSSWVEDTGELFF. DNA of the CDR3: TGTGCCAGCAGCTCGTGGGTGGAAGACACCGGGGAGCTGTTTTTT.

This chain joins TRBV12-5 and TRBJ2-1, with TRBD2 matching over 9 bases. The V and J ends lost 1 base and 8 bases, in that order; junction bases with no gene match: 15. CDR3 length: 18 amino acids. Germline CDR1 reads LGHNT; CDR2 reads FRNRAP. CDR3 DNA sequence: TGTGCTAGTGGTTTGGGTCGTTCAGCGGGAGGCCTACACTATGAGCAGTTCTTC. Its translation: CASGLGRSAGGLHYEQFF.

This clonotype came up a few times. J is TRBJ2-3 and V is TRBV20-1; 10 bases fit TRBD2. V dropped 1 base and J dropped 1; count of bases not matched to a gene: 8. This CDR3 contains 17 residues. Germline values: CDR1 DFQATT, CDR2 SNEGSKA (reference sequence). The DNA of the CDR3 is TGCAGTGCTAGAGCGGCTAGCGGGAGTTGGGGCACAGATACGCAGTATTTT. Residues: CSARAASGSWGTDTQYF.

This clonotype was seen once. The chain employs TRBV6-2 or TRBV6-3 and TRBJ1-5, with D tentatively TRBD1 (5 bases). CDR1 and CDR2 from the germline V gene are MNHEY and SVGEGT. With 4 bases removed from V and 2 bases from J, the gap between germline ends came to 9 bases. This CDR3 comprises 14 residues. The CDR3 DNA follows: TGTGCCAGCAGTTGGGGACTGGGCAATCAGCCCCAGCATTTT. Protein: CASSWGLGNQPQHF.

In this sample, this clonotype turned up a few times. The chain combines TRBV5-1 with TRBJ2-3, with D hard to call. The CDR3 is 15 residues long. Trimming cost V 0 bases and J 2 bases, with 10 bases left between them. CDR1 SGHRS and CDR2 YFSETQ come from the germline V gene. CDR3 loop: CASSLDSVPTDTQYF. The CDR3 DNA is TGCGCCAGCAGCTTGGATAGTGTTCCCACAGATACGCAGTATTTT.

This chain links TRBV20-1 with TRBJ2-5, with 9 bases that match TRBD2. J lost 5 bases, V lost 5 bases, and 12 bases had no gene match. CDR3 length: 15 residues. Germline assignment: CDR1 DFQATT and CDR2 SNEGSKA (reference sequence). This chain's CDR3 is CSAGGDSGSYETQYF. The CDR3 DNA reads TGCAGTGCTGGGGGTGATAGCGGGAGTTATGAGACCCAGTACTTC.

This clonotype has just a few counts. The V gene is TRBV7-2, the J gene TRBJ2-7; possible D gene TRBD1, 5 bases. Trimming removed 1 base from V and 2 bases from J, with 9 bases in between. The CDR3 runs to 14 residues. CDR1 and CDR2 (germline): SGHTA, FQGNSA. The CDR3 coding sequence is TGTGCCAGCAGCTTAGGACAGCAGGCCTACGAGCAGTACTTC. Translating gives CASSLGQQAYEQYF.